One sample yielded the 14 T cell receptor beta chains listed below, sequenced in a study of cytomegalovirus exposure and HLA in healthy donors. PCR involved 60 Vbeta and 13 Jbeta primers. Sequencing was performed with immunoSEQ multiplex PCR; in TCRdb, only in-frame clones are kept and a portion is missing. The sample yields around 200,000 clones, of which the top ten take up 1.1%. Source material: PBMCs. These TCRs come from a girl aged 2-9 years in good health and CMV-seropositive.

CDR3 nucleotide sequence: TGTGCCAGCAGTTTACAGGTTCCCGGGGAGCTGTTTTTT. Amino acid sequence: CASSLQVPGELFF. The chain links TRBV27 to TRBJ2-2; D unresolved. The CDR3 sequence is 13 residues long. Germline values: CDR1 MNHEY, CDR2 SMNVEV (reference sequence). The V and J ends lost 2 bases and 6 bases respectively, with 7 bases between them.

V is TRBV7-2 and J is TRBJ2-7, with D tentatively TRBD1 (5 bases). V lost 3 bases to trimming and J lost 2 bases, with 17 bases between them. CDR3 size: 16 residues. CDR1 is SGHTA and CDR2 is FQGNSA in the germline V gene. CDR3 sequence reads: CASSLTTAPRTYEQYF. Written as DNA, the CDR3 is TGTGCCAGCAGCTTGACGACAGCCCCAAGAACCTACGAGCAGTACTTC.

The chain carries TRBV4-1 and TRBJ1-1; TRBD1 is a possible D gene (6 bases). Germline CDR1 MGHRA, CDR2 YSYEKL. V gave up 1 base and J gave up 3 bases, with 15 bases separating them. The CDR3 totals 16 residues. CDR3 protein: CASSQVLGARDTEAFF. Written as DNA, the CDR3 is TGCGCCAGCAGCCAAGTGTTGGGGGCGCGGGACACTGAAGCTTTCTTT.

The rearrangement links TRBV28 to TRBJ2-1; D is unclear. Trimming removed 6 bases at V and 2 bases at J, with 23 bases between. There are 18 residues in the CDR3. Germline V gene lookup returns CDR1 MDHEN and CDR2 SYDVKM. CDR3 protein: CASRKNIHQVKPYNEQFF. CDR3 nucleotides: TGTGCCAGCAGAAAAAACATACATCAGGTAAAACCCTACAATGAGCAGTTCTTC.

The CDR3 is CASPDREAGNPEAFF. In DNA, the CDR3 is TGTGCCAGCCCCGACAGGGAGGCGGGAAACCCTGAAGCTTTCTTT. The chain uses TRBV6-1 and TRBJ1-1, with TRBD1 identical over 7 bases. Germline V gives CDR1 MNHNS, CDR2 SASEGT. The CDR3 has 15 amino acids. V was pared by 8 bases and J by 6 bases, with 15 bases of the junction left unmatched.

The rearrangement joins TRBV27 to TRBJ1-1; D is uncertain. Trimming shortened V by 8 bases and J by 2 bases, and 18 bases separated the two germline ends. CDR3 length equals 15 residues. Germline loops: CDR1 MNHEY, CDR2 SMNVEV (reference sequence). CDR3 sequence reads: CASLSLSGRNTEAFF. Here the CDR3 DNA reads TGTGCCAGCCTCAGCCTCAGCGGGCGAAACACTGAAGCTTTCTTT.

CDR3: CASSLSTGGANYGYTF. The CDR3, as DNA: TGTGCCAGCAGTTTATCGACAGGGGGCGCTAACTATGGCTACACCTTC. The V and J genes are TRBV27 and TRBJ1-2, with 10 bases fitting TRBD1. V dropped 0 bases and J dropped 0; count of bases not matched to a gene: 1. The CDR3 has 16 amino acids. Germline assignment: CDR1 MNHEY and CDR2 SMNVEV (reference sequence).

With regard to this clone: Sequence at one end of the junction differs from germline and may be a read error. Here the CDR3 reads CANSLAGLRVNTEAFF. The CDR3 DNA reads TGCGCCAACAGCTTGGCGGGCCTCAGGGTGAACACTGAAGCTTTCTTT. The chain links TRBV5-1 to TRBJ1-1; D might be TRBD1 (5 bases). This CDR3 is built from 16 residues. Germline CDR1 reads SGHRS; CDR2 reads YFSETQ.

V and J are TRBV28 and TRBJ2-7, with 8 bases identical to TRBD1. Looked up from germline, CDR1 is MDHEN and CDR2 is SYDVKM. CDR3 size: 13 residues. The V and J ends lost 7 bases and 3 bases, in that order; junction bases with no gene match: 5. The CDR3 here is CASKTTGGYEQYF. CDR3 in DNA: TGTGCCAGCAAGACAACAGGGGGCTACGAGCAGTACTTC. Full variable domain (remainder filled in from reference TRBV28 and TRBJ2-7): DVKVTQSSRYLVKRTGEKVFLECVQDMDHENMFWYRQDPGLGLRLIYFSYDVKMKEKGDIPEGYSVSREKKERFSLILESASTNQTSMYLCASKTTGGYEQYFGPGTRLTVT.

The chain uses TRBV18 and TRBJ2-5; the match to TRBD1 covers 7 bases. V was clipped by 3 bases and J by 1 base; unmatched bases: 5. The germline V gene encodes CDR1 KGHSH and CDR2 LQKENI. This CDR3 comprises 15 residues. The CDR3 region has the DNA TGTGCCAGCTCACCGCGACAGGGTGTCCAAGAGACCCAGTACTTC. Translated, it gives CASSPRQGVQETQYF.

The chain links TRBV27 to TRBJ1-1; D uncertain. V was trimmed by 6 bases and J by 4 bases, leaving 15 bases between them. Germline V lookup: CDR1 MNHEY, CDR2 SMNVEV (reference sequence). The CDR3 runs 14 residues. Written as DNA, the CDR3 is TGTGCCAGCAGCCCCCTCGGGGTAGTCACTGAAGCTTTCTTT. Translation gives CASSPLGVVTEAFF.

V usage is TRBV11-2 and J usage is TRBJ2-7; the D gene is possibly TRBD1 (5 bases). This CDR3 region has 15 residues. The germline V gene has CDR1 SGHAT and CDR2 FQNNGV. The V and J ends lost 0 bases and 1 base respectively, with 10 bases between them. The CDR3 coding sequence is TGTGCCAGCAGCTTAGAGGCAACAGGATCCTACGAGCAGTACTTC. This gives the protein CASSLEATGSYEQYF.

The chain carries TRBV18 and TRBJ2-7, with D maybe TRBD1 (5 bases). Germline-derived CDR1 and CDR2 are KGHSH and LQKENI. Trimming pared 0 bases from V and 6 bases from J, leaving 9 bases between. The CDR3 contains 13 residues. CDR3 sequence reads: CASSPPQVSEQYF. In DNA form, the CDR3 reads TGTGCCAGCTCACCACCACAGGTTTCCGAGCAGTACTTC.

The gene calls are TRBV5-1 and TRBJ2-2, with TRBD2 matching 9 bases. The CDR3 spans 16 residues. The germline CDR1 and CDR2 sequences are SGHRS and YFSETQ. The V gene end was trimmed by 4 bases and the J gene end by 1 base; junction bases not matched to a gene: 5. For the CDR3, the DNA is TGCGCCAGCAGCGGAAAAGCGGGAGGGAACACCGGGGAGCTGTTTTTT. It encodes CASSGKAGGNTGELFF.